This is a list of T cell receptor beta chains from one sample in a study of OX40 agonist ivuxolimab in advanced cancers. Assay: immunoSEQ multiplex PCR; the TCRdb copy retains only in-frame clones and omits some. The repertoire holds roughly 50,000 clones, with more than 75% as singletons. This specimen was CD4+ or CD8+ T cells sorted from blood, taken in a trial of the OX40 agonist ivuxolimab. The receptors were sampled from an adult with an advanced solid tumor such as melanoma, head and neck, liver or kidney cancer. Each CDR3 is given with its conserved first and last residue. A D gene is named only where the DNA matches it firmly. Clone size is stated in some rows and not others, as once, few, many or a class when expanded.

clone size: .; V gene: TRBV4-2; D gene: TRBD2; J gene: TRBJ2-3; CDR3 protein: CASSQGASGSTADTQYF; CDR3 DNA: TGTGCCAGCAGCCAAGGGGCTAGCGGGAGTACAGCAGATACGCAGTATTTT
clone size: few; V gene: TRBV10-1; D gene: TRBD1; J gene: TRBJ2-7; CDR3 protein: CASSYLRDRGPREQYF; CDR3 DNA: TGCGCCAGCAGTTACCTCCGGGACAGGGGCCCTCGCGAGCAGTACTTC
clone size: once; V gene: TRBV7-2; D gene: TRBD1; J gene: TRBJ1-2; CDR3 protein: CASSLQGFSGRGRNYGYTF; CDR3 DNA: TGTGCCAGCAGCCTCCAAGGGTTTTCGGGAAGGGGGCGGAACTATGGCTACACCTTC
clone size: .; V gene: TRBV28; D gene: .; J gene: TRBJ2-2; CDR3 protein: CASSLGLPPYTGELFF; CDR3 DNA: TGTGCCAGCAGTTTAGGCCTTCCCCCTTACACCGGGGAGCTGTTTTTT
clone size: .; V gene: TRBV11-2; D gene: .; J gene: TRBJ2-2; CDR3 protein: CASSLDGTPGGGELFF; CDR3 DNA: TGTGCCAGCAGCTTAGACGGGACTCCCGGGGGCGGGGAGCTGTTTTTT
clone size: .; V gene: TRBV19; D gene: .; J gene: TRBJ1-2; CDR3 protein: CASGEGRISYGYTF; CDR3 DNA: TGTGCCAGTGGGGAAGGACGAATAAGCTATGGCTACACCTTC
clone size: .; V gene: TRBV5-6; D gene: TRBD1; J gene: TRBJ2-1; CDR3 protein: CASSFFDRDDNEQFF; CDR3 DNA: TGTGCCAGCAGCTTCTTTGACAGGGACGACAATGAGCAGTTCTTC
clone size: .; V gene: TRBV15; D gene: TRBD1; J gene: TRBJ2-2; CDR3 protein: CATSSRLGTDTGELFF; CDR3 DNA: TGTGCCACCAGCAGCAGACTCGGGACAGACACCGGGGAGCTGTTTTTT
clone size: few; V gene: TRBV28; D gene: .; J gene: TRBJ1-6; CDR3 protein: CASSTGNSPLHF; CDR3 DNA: TGTGCCAGCAGCACAGGGAATTCACCCCTCCACTTT
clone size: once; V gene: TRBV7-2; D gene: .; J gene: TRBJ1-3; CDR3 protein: CASSLGTISGNTIYF; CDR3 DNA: TGTGCCAGCAGCCTTGGGACGATCTCTGGAAACACCATATATTTT
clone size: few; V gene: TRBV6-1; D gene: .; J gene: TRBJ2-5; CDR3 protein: CASSRGTEEETQYF; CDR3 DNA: TGTGCCAGCAGTCGCGGGACCGAGGAAGAGACCCAGTACTTC
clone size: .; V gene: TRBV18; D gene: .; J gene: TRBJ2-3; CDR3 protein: CASSLRAMKTDTQYF; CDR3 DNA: TGTGCCAGCTCCCTGCGGGCTATGAAGACAGATACGCAGTATTTT
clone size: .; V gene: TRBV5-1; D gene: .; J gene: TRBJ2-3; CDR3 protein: CASSLWTASTDTQYF; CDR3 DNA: TGCGCCAGCAGCTTGTGGACAGCTAGCACAGATACGCAGTATTTT
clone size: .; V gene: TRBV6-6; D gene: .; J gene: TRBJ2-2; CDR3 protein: CASSDQGGTGELFF; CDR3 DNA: TGTGCCAGCAGTGATCAGGGGGGCACCGGGGAGCTGTTTTTT